The present TCR beta chain was sequenced within a study of blood T cells in healthy people across ages. Study observations and caveats: Significant beta diversity loss was already apparent by age approximately 36, declining roughly linearly.

This clonotype has more than one count but fewer than ten. Its antigen is currently unknown. CDR1 is SGHTA, CDR2 FQGTGA, per germline. The CDR3 is made up of 13 amino acids. The V end lost 5 bases, the J end lost 11 bases, and 18 bases lay between the germline ends. PCR was performed a second time for 7 to 11 cycles using a sample-barcoded 5' primer and a J-beta primer mix. MiXCR was run by TCRdb on the 5' RACE reads, yielding one entry per CDR3 protein. This sample yields hundreds of thousands of distinct CDR3 sequences, of which more than 40% are seen a single time; roughly a fifth belongs to the top ten.

The receptor was isolated from a man aged 60-69 years in good health. The rearrangement links TRBV7-3 to TRBJ2-5; D may be TRBD1 or TRBD2 (6 bases each). Sample: blood. CDR3 bases: TGTGCCAGCAGCCGCGGAGGGATCCAGGGGCAGTACTTC. This encodes CASSRGGIQGQYF.